This is a list of T cell receptor beta chains from one sample in a study of T-cell memory formation after mild COVID-19. Via MiXCR, TCRdb re-called the 5' RACE reads, giving one row per CDR3 protein. The sample holds 350,000 to 500,000 distinct CDR3 sequences, more than 20% seen once. The sequenced material came from PBMCs or a T cell subset sorted from them (not recorded which). The source is an adult woman who had mild COVID-19 (a few samples of this study predate the infection). Cell type and time point are not known. CDR3s include the opening cysteine and the closing phenylalanine or tryptophan. A D gene is named only where the DNA matches it firmly. Expanded clones are given a class, and other clones once, few, many or no size at all.

V: TRBV7-2; size: few; J: TRBJ2-5; D: NA; DNA: TGTGCCAGCAGCTTAGGCCTGGGGGTTGGGGAGACCCAGTACTTC; CDR3: CASSLGLGVGETQYF
V: TRBV30; size: NA; J: TRBJ2-5; D: NA; DNA: TGTGCCTGGAGTGTACACCAGGGGCGAGAGACCCAGTACTTC; CDR3: CAWSVHQGRETQYF
V: TRBV27; size: NA; J: TRBJ2-6; D: NA; DNA: TGTGCCAGCAGTTCGCTTCTTGGGTCCTCTGGGGCCAACGTCCTGACTTTC; CDR3: CASSSLLGSSGANVLTF
V: TRBV30; size: NA; J: TRBJ2-2; D: NA; DNA: TGTGCCTGGCGACAGGGAGGGAACACCGGGGAGCTGTTTTTT; CDR3: CAWRQGGNTGELFF
V: TRBV5-1; size: NA; J: TRBJ1-5; D: TRBD1; DNA: TGCGCCAGCAGCTTAACGGGGACAGAATATCAGCCCCAGCATTTT; CDR3: CASSLTGTEYQPQHF
V: TRBV20-1; size: NA; J: TRBJ1-5; D: NA; DNA: TGCAGTGCTAGATCGAGGGGGGCCAGTTCGATCTCCCAGCATTTT; CDR3: CSARSRGASSISQHF
V: TRBV7-9; size: NA; J: TRBJ2-1; D: TRBD2; DNA: TGTGCCAGCAGCCCCCCTTCCGGCGGGGGTCACAATGAGCAGTTCTTC; CDR3: CASSPPSGGGHNEQFF
V: TRBV9; size: few; J: TRBJ2-2; D: NA; DNA: TGTGCCAGCAGCTCCCAAGGAGGGACCGGGGAGCTGTTTTTT; CDR3: CASSSQGGTGELFF
V: TRBV7-8; size: few; J: TRBJ2-5; D: TRBD2; DNA: TGTGCCAGCAGCGTTCTAGCGGGACTGCAAGAGACCCAGTACTTC; CDR3: CASSVLAGLQETQYF
V: TRBV7-9; size: few; J: TRBJ2-1; D: NA; DNA: TGTGCCAGCAGCTTAGCGATAGGGGTCTCCTACAATGAGCAGTTCTTC; CDR3: CASSLAIGVSYNEQFF
V: TRBV6-2/TRBV6-3; size: NA; J: TRBJ1-5; D: NA; DNA: TGTGCCAGCAGTTACGGGGGGGCGGTTCAGCCCCAGCATTTT; CDR3: CASSYGGAVQPQHF
V: TRBV12-3/TRBV12-4; size: many; J: TRBJ2-2; D: TRBD2; DNA: TGTGCCAGCAGCTCTACTAGCGGGAACACCGGGGAGCTGTTTTTT; CDR3: CASSSTSGNTGELFF
V: TRBV12-3/TRBV12-4; size: few; J: TRBJ2-1; D: NA; DNA: TGTGCCAGCAGTTCAGGGATGGTAGCGGTTCACAATGAGCAGTTCTTC; CDR3: CASSSGMVAVHNEQFF
V: TRBV5-1; size: many; J: TRBJ2-7; D: NA; DNA: TGCGCCAGCAGCTTACGGGCAGGGTACGGTGAGCAGTACTTC; CDR3: CASSLRAGYGEQYF
V: TRBV6-6; size: NA; J: TRBJ2-3; D: NA; DNA: TGTGCCAGCACCAAGAGGCAGGGAGGCACAGATACGCAGTATTTT; CDR3: CASTKRQGGTDTQYF
V: TRBV19; size: NA; J: TRBJ2-7; D: TRBD2; DNA: TGTGCCAGTAGTGGGACTAGCGGGGTCCCTCTTGAGCAGTACTTC; CDR3: CASSGTSGVPLEQYF
V: TRBV29-1; size: NA; J: TRBJ1-1; D: NA; DNA: TGCAGCGTTGAAGATAAGGGCCCGAACACTGAAGCTTTCTTT; CDR3: CSVEDKGPNTEAFF
V: TRBV5-1; size: NA; J: TRBJ2-7; D: TRBD2; DNA: TGCGCCAGCAGCTTGGGGGGACTAGCCGACTACGAGCAGTACTTC; CDR3: CASSLGGLADYEQYF
V: TRBV12-3/TRBV12-4; size: NA; J: TRBJ1-6; D: NA; DNA: TGTGCCAGCAGTTTTCGGGGGGTGTCCTATAATTCACCCCTCCACTTT; CDR3: CASSFRGVSYNSPLHF
V: TRBV18; size: NA; J: TRBJ2-5; D: NA; DNA: TGTGCCAGCTCACCAAACCCCTTAGAGACCCAGTACTTC; CDR3: CASSPNPLETQYF
V: TRBV4-1; size: NA; J: TRBJ2-1; D: TRBD2; DNA: TGCGCCAGCAGCCAAGAAGTCGGGCTAGCGGGTTACAATGAGCAGTTCTTC; CDR3: CASSQEVGLAGYNEQFF
V: TRBV7-9; size: NA; J: TRBJ2-2; D: NA; DNA: TGTGCCAGCAGCTTAACCTCGACGAACACCGGGGAGCTGTTTTTT; CDR3: CASSLTSTNTGELFF
V: TRBV29-1; size: NA; J: TRBJ2-7; D: TRBD2; DNA: TGCAGCGTTGAAGGTAGCGGGAGTTGCACCTACGAGCAGTACTTC; CDR3: CSVEGSGSCTYEQYF
V: TRBV6-6; size: NA; J: TRBJ2-7; D: TRBD1; DNA: TGTGCCAGCAGTTACCCTGACAGGGATAGGTACGAGCAGTACTTC; CDR3: CASSYPDRDRYEQYF
V: TRBV6-6; size: NA; J: TRBJ2-7; D: TRBD2; DNA: TGTGCCAGCAGTCCAACTAGCGGGATTAACGAGCAGTACTTC; CDR3: CASSPTSGINEQYF
V: TRBV7-2; size: NA; J: TRBJ2-7; D: NA; DNA: TGTGCCAGCAGCAACCACGGGACTGCGGGATACGAGCAGTACTTC; CDR3: CASSNHGTAGYEQYF
V: TRBV12-3/TRBV12-4; size: few; J: TRBJ2-1; D: TRBD1; DNA: TGTGCCAGCACCGACAGGGGGCTGAATGAGCAGTTCTTC; CDR3: CASTDRGLNEQFF
V: TRBV9; size: few; J: TRBJ1-2; D: NA; DNA: TGTGCCAGCAGCGTAGGAGGGGCACCGAGGGGCTATGGCTACACCTTC; CDR3: CASSVGGAPRGYGYTF
V: TRBV27; size: few; J: TRBJ2-1; D: TRBD2; DNA: TGTGCCAGCAGCTGGACTAGCGGCAATGAGCAGTTCTTC; CDR3: CASSWTSGNEQFF
V: TRBV4-1; size: few; J: TRBJ2-6; D: NA; DNA: TGCGCCAGCAGCCGGGGACACTCAGGGGCCAACGTCCTGACTTTC; CDR3: CASSRGHSGANVLTF
V: TRBV12-3/TRBV12-4; size: few; J: TRBJ2-3; D: NA; DNA: TGTGCCACCTGTTACAGAGGCTTCACAGATACGCAGTATTTT; CDR3: CATCYRGFTDTQYF
V: TRBV2; size: many; J: TRBJ2-3; D: TRBD1; DNA: TGTGCCAGCTCCCAAACGGGCCCCGGGACAGGGGGCCTAGATACGCAGTATTTT; CDR3: CASSQTGPGTGGLDTQYF
V: TRBV5-6; size: NA; J: TRBJ2-1; D: NA; DNA: TGTGCCAGCAGCGCGGAGTTTGAGCAGTTCTTC; CDR3: CASSAEFEQFF
V: TRBV4-1; size: NA; J: TRBJ1-5; D: NA; DNA: TGCGCCAGCAGCCGTGTAACGGGCGCAGGGGTTAGCAATCAGCCCCAGCATTTT; CDR3: CASSRVTGAGVSNQPQHF
V: TRBV2; size: few; J: TRBJ2-3; D: TRBD2; DNA: TGTGCCAGCAGTCTTAGCGGGGGGCCGTCGGATACGCAGTATTTT; CDR3: CASSLSGGPSDTQYF
V: TRBV18; size: few; J: TRBJ2-7; D: TRBD2; DNA: TGTGCCAGCTCACCACCTTACGGGGAGGGGTACGAGCAGTACTTC; CDR3: CASSPPYGEGYEQYF
V: TRBV5-6; size: NA; J: TRBJ1-2; D: NA; DNA: TGTGCCAGCAGCTCCACAGGGCTGCATGGCTACACCTTC; CDR3: CASSSTGLHGYTF
V: TRBV7-9; size: many; J: TRBJ2-1; D: TRBD2; DNA: TGTGCCAGCAGCCCTAGCGGAATGGACAATGAGCAGTTCTTC; CDR3: CASSPSGMDNEQFF
V: TRBV24-1; size: few; J: TRBJ1-2; D: TRBD1; DNA: TGTGCCACCAGTGATCCCGGGACAGGGGATGGCTACACCTTC; CDR3: CATSDPGTGDGYTF
V: TRBV7-8; size: NA; J: TRBJ2-3; D: NA; DNA: TGTGCCAGCGGCCGTTGGGGGGGCGAGTTGACAGATACGCAGTATTTT; CDR3: CASGRWGGELTDTQYF
V: TRBV5-1; size: many; J: TRBJ2-1; D: NA; DNA: TGCGCCAGCAGACTAGGGGGTAGGAATGAGCAGTTCTTC; CDR3: CASRLGGRNEQFF
V: TRBV23-1; size: NA; J: TRBJ2-5; D: TRBD1; DNA: TGCGCCAGCAGTCAACCCGGACAGGGGCCACAAGAGACCCAGTACTTC; CDR3: CASSQPGQGPQETQYF
V: TRBV24-1; size: many; J: TRBJ2-1; D: NA; DNA: TGTGCCACCAGGGAAGCGGGCCAAAAGGGGACGGATGAGCAGTTCTTC; CDR3: CATREAGQKGTDEQFF
V: TRBV4-1; size: few; J: TRBJ2-7; D: NA; DNA: TGCGCCAGCAGCCAAGGGGTACAGGGCTACGAGCAGTACTTC; CDR3: CASSQGVQGYEQYF
V: TRBV29-1; size: few; J: TRBJ2-7; D: TRBD1; DNA: TGCAGCGTCGGAGAAACAGGGGGGATTGGCGAGCAGTACTTC; CDR3: CSVGETGGIGEQYF
V: TRBV18; size: many; J: TRBJ2-7; D: TRBD2; DNA: TGTGCCAGCTCGCAAAGCGGGAGTCATCGCGGCGAGCAGTACTTC; CDR3: CASSQSGSHRGEQYF
V: TRBV19; size: NA; J: TRBJ1-1; D: NA; DNA: TGTGCCAGTACCTACAGGGTGAACACTGAAGCTTTCTTT; CDR3: CASTYRVNTEAFF
V: TRBV7-9; size: NA; J: TRBJ2-3; D: NA; DNA: TGTGCCAGCAGAAGGGGAGTGGTGCCAGATACGCAGTATTTT; CDR3: CASRRGVVPDTQYF
V: TRBV7-9; size: NA; J: TRBJ1-1; D: NA; DNA: TGTGCCAGCAGCTCGTCCCGCTCTTCGAACACTGAAGCTTTCTTT; CDR3: CASSSSRSSNTEAFF
V: TRBV5-4; size: NA; J: TRBJ2-1; D: NA; DNA: TGTGCCAGCAATGACGAGCCCATGGAGCAGTTCTTC; CDR3: CASNDEPMEQFF
V: TRBV11-2; size: NA; J: TRBJ1-1; D: NA; DNA: TGTGCCAGCAGGTTTCCGGTGAACACTGAAGCTTTCTTT; CDR3: CASRFPVNTEAFF
V: TRBV4-2; size: few; J: TRBJ2-1; D: TRBD2; DNA: TGTGCCAGCAGCCACCTAAGCGGGGGCCGGGACAATGAGCAGTTCTTC; CDR3: CASSHLSGGRDNEQFF
V: TRBV29-1; size: NA; J: TRBJ2-2; D: TRBD2; DNA: TGCAGCGTTCAAGGACTAGCGGCGAACACCGGGGAGCTGTTTTTT; CDR3: CSVQGLAANTGELFF